This T cell receptor (beta chain) derives from a study of cytomegalovirus exposure and HLA in healthy donors. Whole-study results and caveats: Productive rates of about 87% or about 30% were seen for most TCR beta V segments in an earlier analysis.

As to this clone: Its antigen is as yet unknown.

The CDR3 covers 15 residues. Per germline, CDR1 LNHDA and CDR2 SQIVND (reference sequence). The V and J ends lost 2 bases and 5 bases respectively, with 16 bases between them. Amplification used 60 Vbeta primers and 13 Jbeta primers. TCRdb's copy holds only in-frame clones and misses some; the assay was immunoSEQ multiplex PCR. Among 150,000 to 200,000 clones listed, about 86% were seen once. Donors were nominally healthy when sampled, though unrecorded immune exposures were likely. This receptor was obtained from a woman aged 18 to 35 in good health and CMV-seropositive. Sequencing input: PBMCs. This chain links TRBV19 with TRBJ2-7; the D gene is possibly TRBD2 (5 bases). The CDR3 DNA reads TGTGCCAGTAGTATACTGAGGGCGGAAGGCGACGAGCAGTACTTC. Its protein is CASSILRAEGDEQYF.